A single sample gave rise to the 30 T cell receptor beta chains below, sequenced in a study of blood T cell repertoires in COVID-19. Profiled with immunoSEQ multiplex PCR; TCRdb holds only in-frame clones, not every one. The table shows about 26,000 clones, with 90% occurring only once. Sequences were obtained from peripheral blood. The source is a human donor in a cohort sampled during active COVID-19.

The chain uses TRBV5-1 and TRBJ1-1; 9 bases align to TRBD1. The CDR3 is 14 residues long. Germline CDR1 reads SGHRS; CDR2 reads YFSETQ. The J segment lost 5 bases and the V segment lost 4 bases, leaving 6 bases of the junction unmatched. The CDR3 region is CASSDGQGRTEAFF. CDR3 nucleotide sequence: TGCGCCAGCAGCGATGGACAGGGGAGAACTGAAGCTTTCTTT.

The J gene is TRBJ1-4, the V gene TRBV18; D is ambiguous. Trimming shortened V by 6 bases and J by 4 bases, and 9 bases separated the two germline ends. The germline V gene has CDR1 KGHSH and CDR2 LQKENI. The length of the CDR3 is 13 residues. The CDR3 loop reads CASSRGGNEKLFF. CDR3 DNA sequence: TGTGCCAGCTCTCGGGGAGGTAATGAAAAACTGTTTTTT.

The V and J genes are TRBV6-2 or TRBV6-3 and TRBJ2-3; D might be TRBD1 (6 bases). V shed 2 bases and J shed 2 bases, with 11 bases lying between them. The CDR3 consists of 15 residues. Germline loops: CDR1 MNHEY, CDR2 SVGEGT. DNA of the CDR3: TGTGCCAGCAGTTACAAAAGGGGGATCACAGATACGCAGTATTTT. Translated: CASSYKRGITDTQYF.

The rearrangement joins TRBV7-9 to TRBJ2-1, with 8 positions matching TRBD1. The junction had 5 bases not matched to a gene; V was cut back by 5 bases and J by 2 bases. This CDR3 has 15 residues. Germline V gives CDR1 SEHNR, CDR2 FQNEAQ (reference sequence). In DNA, the CDR3 is TGTGCCAGCAGCCCGGGACAGGCTGCCTACAATGAGCAGTTCTTC. Translation gives CASSPGQAAYNEQFF.

This sequence joins TRBV3-1 (or the pseudogene TRBV3-2) and TRBJ2-1; unclear D gene. This CDR3 contains 12 residues. V was pared by 1 base and J by 8 bases, with 6 bases between. CDR1 is LGHDT, CDR2 YNNKEL, per germline (reference sequence). DNA for the CDR3: TGTGCCAGCAGCCAAGCCTCGTATGAGCAGTTCTTC. It yields the protein CASSQASYEQFF.

The chain recombines TRBV5-1 with TRBJ2-2; the D gene is possibly TRBD1 (5 bases). The CDR3 consists of 15 residues. Trimming shortened V by 5 bases and J by 1 base, and 12 bases separated the two germline ends. Germline CDR1 is SGHRS and CDR2 is YFSETQ. The CDR3 bases are TGCGCCAGCAGTCCAGGGAATTTGAACACCGGGGAGCTGTTTTTT. Its translation: CASSPGNLNTGELFF.

The V and J genes are TRBV27 and TRBJ2-7; D is perhaps TRBD2 (7 bases). This CDR3 has 14 residues. Germline CDR1 reads MNHEY; CDR2 reads SMNVEV (reference sequence). The ends were cut back, 3 bases at V and 4 bases at J, with 13 bases in the middle. CDR3 residues: CASSFGRGGYEQYF. For the CDR3, the DNA is TGTGCCAGCAGTTTCGGCAGGGGAGGGTACGAGCAGTACTTC.

The rearrangement uses TRBV11-2 and TRBJ2-7, with 7 bases that match TRBD2. CDR1 is SGHAT and CDR2 is FQNNGV in the germline V gene. The CDR3 is 17 amino acids. V was clipped by 5 bases and J by 0 bases; unmatched bases: 13. CDR3 protein: CASSGRQRAGSSYEQYF. CDR3 coding DNA: TGTGCCAGCAGCGGCCGACAGAGAGCGGGGAGCTCCTACGAGCAGTACTTC.

This clone occurred once. DNA for the CDR3: TGCGCCAATGGGACTAGCTGGGACAATGAGCAGTTCTTC. It codes for CANGTSWDNEQFF. This chain links TRBV5-1 with TRBJ2-1, with 9 positions matching TRBD2. The CDR3 spans 13 residues. V shed 9 bases, J shed 5 bases, and the junction held 6 bases outside the gene matches. Per the germline V gene, CDR1 is SGHRS and CDR2 is YFSETQ.

The chain employs TRBV12-3 or TRBV12-4 and TRBJ1-4, with D perhaps matching TRBD1 (6 bases). Trimming removed 1 base at V and 10 bases at J, with 10 bases between. The CDR3 totals 13 residues. DNA of the CDR3: TGTGCCAGCAGTTTAGGCAGGGGTTCAAAACTGTTTTTT. Residues: CASSLGRGSKLFF.

In its sample, this clone was seen once. The chain employs TRBV5-1 and TRBJ2-2, with 8 nucleotides matching TRBD1. CDR3 length: 14 amino acids. Germline V lookup: CDR1 SGHRS, CDR2 YFSETQ. The ends lost 4 bases at V and 6 bases at J; junction bases unmatched: 5. As DNA, the CDR3 is TGCGCCAGCAGCGAGGACAGGGTTGCCGGGGAGCTGTTTTTT. Amino acids: CASSEDRVAGELFF.

This chain links TRBV25-1 with TRBJ2-2; 8 nucleotides agree with TRBD2. Germline lookup yields CDR1 MGHDK and CDR2 SYGVNS. This CDR3 has 15 residues. After removal of 6 bases from V and 1 base from J, the junction contained 4 bases not matched to a gene. CDR3 in DNA: TGTGCCAGCAGCCAGCTAGCGGGGAACACCGGGGAGCTGTTTTTT. It codes for CASSQLAGNTGELFF.

There are a few counts of this clone. The chain joins TRBV28 to TRBJ1-2, with D tentatively TRBD1 (6 bases). V was pared by 3 bases and J by 8 bases, with 16 bases between. Germline V gene lookup returns CDR1 MDHEN and CDR2 SYDVKM. The CDR3 sequence is 14 residues long. CDR3 coding DNA: TGTGCCAGCAGTTTTGTAGGGGGAAAACAGGGCTACACCTTC. Protein product: CASSFVGGKQGYTF.

The V and J genes are TRBV2 and TRBJ1-5; TRBD1 matches 7 bases. J was trimmed by 6 bases and V by 3 bases; bases with no gene match: 2. Looked up from germline, CDR1 is SNHLY and CDR2 is FYNNEI. The CDR3 sequence is 13 residues long. DNA for the CDR3: TGTGCCAGCAGTGACAGGGGGACTCAGCCCCAGCATTTT. The encoded protein is CASSDRGTQPQHF.

V and J are TRBV19 and TRBJ2-1, with TRBD2 identical over 8 bases. The germline V gene has CDR1 LNHDA and CDR2 SQIVND (reference sequence). The CDR3 length is 12 residues. The V and J ends lost 4 bases and 9 bases, in that order; junction bases with no gene match: 2. The CDR3 DNA follows: TGTGCCAGTAGTAAGGGACTAGGTGAGCAGTTCTTC. Its protein is CASSKGLGEQFF. Full variable domain (rest looked up from reference TRBV19 and TRBJ2-1): DGGITQSPKYLFRKEGQNVTLSCEQNLNHDAMYWYRQDPGQGLRLIYYSQIVNDFQKGDIAEGYSVSREKKESFPLTVTSAQKNPTAFYLCASSKGLGEQFFGPGTRLTVL.

The chain recombines TRBV5-1 with TRBJ2-1; 7 bases align to TRBD2. Trimming at V came to 0 bases and at J to 8 bases, leaving 5 bases not matched to a gene. From germline, CDR1 is SGHRS and CDR2 YFSETQ. The CDR3 runs 14 residues. The CDR3 DNA sequence: TGCGCCAGCAGCTTGGGTGCGGGAGCCCATGAGCAGTTCTTC. The encoded protein is CASSLGAGAHEQFF.

This chain uses TRBV21-1 with TRBJ1-1; the table names TRBD1, a call not compared with the DNA. TRBV21-1 is a pseudogene segment. The length of the CDR3 is 15 residues. For the CDR3, the DNA is TGTGCCAGCAGAATTTGGACAGGGGCCAGCACTGAAGCTTTCTTT. Its protein product is CASRIWTGASTEAFF.

The rearrangement joins TRBV12-2 to TRBJ2-1; the table names TRBD2, a call not compared with the DNA. TRBV12-2 is shown as a pseudogene. The CDR3 is 17 residues long. DNA of the CDR3: TGTGCAAGTCGCAAAGGACTAGCGGGAAACCCCTACAATGAGCAGTTCTTC. It is translated as CASRKGLAGNPYNEQFF.

This rearrangement joins TRBV7-9 to TRBJ2-1; D not resolved. The CDR3 has 13 residues. CDR1 is SEHNR and CDR2 is FQNEAQ in the germline V gene (reference sequence). Trimming cost V 5 bases and J 8 bases, with 13 bases left between them. The CDR3 sequence is CASSPPATDEQFF. CDR3 bases: TGTGCCAGCAGCCCACCCGCTACGGATGAGCAGTTCTTC.

The rearrangement uses TRBV5-1 and TRBJ1-3; D might be TRBD1 (5 bases). The V end was cut by 4 bases, the J end by 0 bases, with 14 bases between. This CDR3 has 16 residues. Germline loops: CDR1 SGHRS, CDR2 YFSETQ. CDR3 region: CASSPGVPRSGNTIYF. DNA for the CDR3: TGCGCCAGCAGCCCGGGGGTACCCCGCTCTGGAAACACCATATATTTT.

The chain is built from TRBV7-8 and TRBJ1-4, with a possible D match to TRBD1 (6 bases). The CDR3 consists of 15 residues. Between the trimmed V and J ends, which lost 4 bases and 5 bases, there was a span of 14 bases. CDR1 is SGHVS and CDR2 is FQNEAQ in the germline V gene. The CDR3 region has the DNA TGTGCCAGCAGCTCCGAGCAGGGGCGAAATGAAAAACTGTTTTTT. Translation: CASSSEQGRNEKLFF.

This clone was seen more than once but under ten times. The chain employs TRBV7-9 and TRBJ2-7, with D uncertain. The germline V gene has CDR1 SEHNR and CDR2 FQNEAQ (reference sequence). V was pared by 5 bases and J by 0 bases, with 14 bases between. This CDR3 contains 15 residues. The CDR3 sequence is CASSPPVRSSYEQYF. CDR3 sequence (DNA): TGTGCCAGCAGCCCCCCCGTCCGGAGCTCCTACGAGCAGTACTTC.

The chain couples TRBV20-1 to TRBJ1-1, with TRBD1 matching over 8 bases. Germline V gene lookup returns CDR1 DFQATT and CDR2 SNEGSKA (reference sequence). Unmatched junction bases numbered 2, after V lost 4 bases and J lost 7 bases. The CDR3 extends over 11 amino acids. Here the CDR3 reads CSAKDRDEAFF. CDR3 sequence (DNA): TGCAGTGCTAAGGACAGGGATGAAGCTTTCTTT.

The chain is built from TRBV12-5 and TRBJ2-1, with unresolved D. With 9 bases removed from V and 5 bases from J, the gap between germline ends came to 14 bases. The CDR3 consists of 13 residues. The germline gives CDR1 LGHNT, CDR2 FRNRAP. CDR3 coding DNA: TGTGCTAGCACCCCCCCAACAGACAATGAGCAGTTCTTC. It translates to CASTPPTDNEQFF.

This rearrangement joins TRBV5-4 to TRBJ1-1; 8 bases line up with TRBD1. CDR1 and CDR2 (germline): SGHNT, YYREEE (reference sequence). There are 15 residues in the CDR3. V shed 0 bases and J 3 bases; nucleotides not matched to a gene: 4. CDR3 sequence (DNA): TGTGCCAGCAGCTTGGGGCAGGGGGCGTACACTGAAGCTTTCTTT. This sequence encodes CASSLGQGAYTEAFF. Complete variable domain (other parts from reference TRBV5-4 and TRBJ1-1): ETGVTQSPTHLIKTRGQQVTLRCSSQSGHNTVSWYQQALGQGPQFIFQYYREEENGRGNFPPRFSGLQFPNYSSELNVNALELDDSALYLCASSLGQGAYTEAFFGQGTRLTVV.

The chain combines TRBV6-2 or TRBV6-3 with TRBJ2-5; D is undetermined. With 0 bases removed from V and 5 bases from J, the gap between germline ends came to 7 bases. Looked up from germline, CDR1 is MNHEY and CDR2 is SVGEGT. The CDR3 runs to 13 residues. CDR3 DNA: TGTGCCAGCAGTTACTCTAGATGGGAGACCCAGTACTTC. It codes for CASSYSRWETQYF.

V and J are TRBV20-1 and TRBJ2-7, with 7 bases that match TRBD1. Trimming removed 3 bases from V and 5 bases from J; junction bases left unmatched: 7. The CDR3 length is 13 residues. The germline V gene encodes CDR1 DFQATT and CDR2 SNEGSKA (reference sequence). The CDR3 DNA reads as TGCAGTGCTAGTCAGGGGGTAGTGGACGAGCAGTACTTC. Translating it yields CSASQGVVDEQYF.

V usage is TRBV5-1 and J usage is TRBJ2-4; 7 positions agree with TRBD1. This CDR3 region has 16 residues. Per germline, CDR1 SGHRS and CDR2 YFSETQ. Unmatched junction bases numbered 7, after V lost 1 base and J lost 3 bases. The chain's CDR3 is CASSLTDRVDKNIQYF. For the CDR3, the DNA is TGCGCCAGCAGCTTGACCGACAGGGTTGACAAAAACATTCAGTACTTC.

This chain links TRBV20-1 with TRBJ2-5; TRBD2 agrees at 9 bases. With 3 bases clipped from V and 6 bases from J, the junction kept 8 bases outside the gene matches. This CDR3 has 14 residues. The germline CDR1 and CDR2 sequences are DFQATT and SNEGSKA (reference sequence). In DNA, the CDR3 is TGCAGTGCTAGTGACGCGGGGGGGCAGCAGACCCAGTACTTC. This encodes CSASDAGGQQTQYF.

V is TRBV29-1 and J is TRBJ2-3; no reliable D call. The CDR3 has 12 amino acids. With 7 bases removed from V and 1 base from J, the gap between germline ends came to 9 bases. Germline V CDR1 and CDR2: SQVTM, ANQGSEA. The CDR3 here is CSGNGGTDTQYF. Written as DNA, the CDR3 is TGCAGCGGTAACGGAGGCACAGATACGCAGTATTTT.